This T cell receptor beta chain was found in a study of response to subunit inactivated influenza vaccine. In TCRdb, the RT-PCR reads were re-called with MiXCR into one record per CDR3 protein. The data show fewer than 250,000 distinct CDR3 sequences, with 13% to 15% seen just once and approximately 25% held by the top ten. Broader study findings: With each seasonal influenza vaccination, the authors suggested, few new T cells are recruited.

This clonotype appeared a few times. Its antigen is not identified. CDR1 and CDR2 from the germline V gene are ENHRY and SYGVKD. The CDR3 length is 14 residues. J was trimmed by 7 bases and V by 9 bases; bases with no gene match: 9. The source material was CD8+ T cells sorted from PBMCs, sampled around 5 days after vaccination. This receptor was identified in a man aged 50-60 years who received an inactivated influenza vaccine. V is TRBV10-3 and J is TRBJ1-6, with 7 bases matching TRBD1. CDR3 in amino acids: CAITDRRGNSPLHF. In DNA form, the CDR3 reads TGTGCCATAACGGACAGGCGGGGCAATTCACCCCTCCACTTT.